This TCR beta chain stems from a study of identical twins. The V end was cut by 3 bases, the J end by 8 bases, with 13 bases between. This CDR3 has 13 amino acids. Germline V CDR1 and CDR2: SGDLS, YYNGEE. One entry per CDR3 protein, called by TCRdb with MiXCR from the 5' RACE reads. The sample includes about 810,000 distinct CDR3 sequences, around an eighth seen only once; the top ten take about 1.5%. The same sample was also studied in work on yellow fever vaccine responses in identical twins. As that report states: Twins' vaccine T cell responses were reported to seem partly convergent and partly personalized.

The sequence derives from a woman younger than 35 in good health. This chain links TRBV9 with TRBJ2-3; D possibly corresponds to TRBD2 (5 bases). Sequencing was performed on PBMCs. The CDR3 loop reads CASSEGTSSTQYF. CDR3 sequence (DNA): TGTGCCAGCAGCGAGGGTACTAGTTCTACGCAGTATTTT.